This TCR beta chain was identified during a study of PD-L1 blockade in urothelial cancer. Assay: immunoSEQ multiplex PCR; the TCRdb copy retains only in-frame clones and omits some. Of 40,000 to 45,000 clones in the sample, 83% were seen once. The junction had 18 bases not matched to a gene; V was cut back by 8 bases and J by 0 bases. Germline CDR1 and CDR2: SEHNR and FQNEAQ (reference sequence). The CDR3 extends over 19 amino acids. Time point here: peripheral blood 6 weeks after treatment start. Pretreatment and on-treatment samples were taken, numbering 1 to 8 per patient. V gene TRBV7-9 combines with J gene TRBJ1-4; TRBD1 agrees at 7 bases. This specimen consisted of PBMCs, obtained around atezolizumab (anti-PD-L1) treatment. The source is a man aged 55-75 years with urothelial cancer. The CDR3 DNA follows: TGTGCCAGCGCCAGGGGACAGACAAGACCAGGGGCAACTAATGAAAAACTGTTTTTT. This encodes CASARGQTRPGATNEKLFF. Based on the CDR3 plus reference TRBV7-9 and TRBJ1-4, the full variable domain is DTGVSQNPRHKITKRGQNVTFRCDPISEHNRLYWYRQTLGQGPEFLTYFQNEAQLEKSRLLSDRFSAERPKGSFSTLEIQRTEQGDSAMYLCASARGQTRPGATNEKLFFGSGTQLSVL.